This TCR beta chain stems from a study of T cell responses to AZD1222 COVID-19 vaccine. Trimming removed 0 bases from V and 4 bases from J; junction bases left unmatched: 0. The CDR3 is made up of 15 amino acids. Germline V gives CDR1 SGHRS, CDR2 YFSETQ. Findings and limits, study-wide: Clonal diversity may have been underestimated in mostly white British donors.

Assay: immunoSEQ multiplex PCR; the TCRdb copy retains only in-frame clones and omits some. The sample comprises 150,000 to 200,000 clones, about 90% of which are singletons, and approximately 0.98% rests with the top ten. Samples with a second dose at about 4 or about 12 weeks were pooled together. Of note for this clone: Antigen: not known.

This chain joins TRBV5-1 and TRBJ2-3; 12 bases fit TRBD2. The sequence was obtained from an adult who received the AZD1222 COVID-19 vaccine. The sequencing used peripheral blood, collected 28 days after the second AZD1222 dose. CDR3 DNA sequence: TGCGCCAGCAGCTTGGGGACTAGCGGGGCAGATACGCAGTATTTT. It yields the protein CASSLGTSGADTQYF.